The TCR beta chain described here comes from a study of cytomegalovirus exposure and HLA in healthy donors. Study-level results: The analysis excluded some indistinguishable V segments, including TRBV6-2 and TRBV6-3.

The PCR contained 60 Vbeta and 13 Jbeta primers. The protocol was immunoSEQ multiplex PCR, while the TCRdb copy is restricted to in-frame clones and leaves out a portion. This specimen shows 100,000 to 150,000 clones; the ten leading clones hold roughly 3.5%. This CDR3 has 15 amino acids. V was shortened by 10 bases and J by 2 bases, with 18 bases between the two germline ends. In germline, CDR1 is MNHEY, CDR2 SVGAGI. A remark on this clone: What it binds is not known.

This TCR was sampled from a man between 18 and 35 years old in good health and CMV-seronegative. Sequenced input: PBMCs. This chain joins TRBV6-5 and TRBJ1-5, with D unresolved. The DNA of the CDR3 is TGTGCCATACGTTACGGGTTTACTGGCAATCAGCCCCAGCATTTT. It encodes CAIRYGFTGNQPQHF.